These 31 T cell receptor beta chains originate from one sample sequenced in a study of blood T cell repertoires in COVID-19. The assay was immunoSEQ multiplex PCR, and TCRdb's table has in-frame clones only and misses some. Among 190,000 or so clones listed, about 87% were seen once. The specimen was peripheral blood. These receptors were obtained from a man in his forties with active or convalescent COVID-19.

The chain employs TRBV4-3 and TRBJ2-3; TRBD1 matches 7 bases. After removal of 0 bases from V and 4 bases from J, the junction contained 4 bases not matched to a gene. This CDR3 has 15 residues. CDR1 is LGHNA and CDR2 is YSLEER in the germline V gene. The CDR3: CASSQDRTGADTQYF. The DNA of the CDR3 is TGCGCCAGCAGCCAAGATAGGACAGGCGCAGATACGCAGTATTTT.

This chain joins TRBV6-4 and TRBJ1-2; 7 nucleotides line up with TRBD1. This CDR3 is 13 amino acids long. J lost 4 bases, V lost 6 bases, and 5 bases had no gene match. CDR1 MRHNA and CDR2 SNTAGT come from the germline V gene. CDR3 amino acids: CASRQTGTYGYTF. In DNA, the CDR3 is TGTGCCAGCAGGCAGACAGGGACCTATGGCTACACCTTC.

This chain uses TRBV7-2 with TRBJ2-7; weak D call: TRBD1 (7 bases). CDR1 SGHTA and CDR2 FQGNSA come from the germline V gene. The CDR3 is 14 residues long. V dropped 3 bases and J dropped 2 bases, with 11 bases sitting between them. Written as DNA, the CDR3 is TGTGCCAGCAGCTTGGGGGGACAGACCTACGAGCAGTACTTC. Protein product: CASSLGGQTYEQYF.

The chain has TRBV9 and TRBJ2-5, with TRBD2 matching over 7 bases. V lost 0 bases, J lost 0 bases, and 8 bases stayed unmatched. The CDR3 is made up of 17 amino acids. Germline values: CDR1 SGDLS, CDR2 YYNGEE. The CDR3 region has the DNA TGTGCCAGCAGCGTAGGGGAATGGCGGGAGTACCAAGAGACCCAGTACTTC. It encodes CASSVGEWREYQETQYF.

V usage is TRBV28 and J usage is TRBJ1-3; TRBD1 matches 9 bases. Looked up from germline, CDR1 is MDHEN and CDR2 is SYDVKM. The CDR3 runs 18 residues. The V segment lost 5 bases and the J segment 1 base; nucleotides outside the gene matches: 12. CDR3 region: CASSTTIYRGLSGNTIYF. CDR3 sequence (DNA): TGTGCCAGCAGTACTACGATCTACAGGGGGCTTTCTGGAAACACCATATATTTT.

The V gene is TRBV28, the J gene TRBJ1-2, with 10 nucleotides matching TRBD1. This CDR3 is 15 amino acids long. CDR1 is MDHEN and CDR2 is SYDVKM in the germline V gene. V was pared by 6 bases and J by 3 bases, with 7 bases of the junction left unmatched. The CDR3 region is CASRAGTGADYGYTF. CDR3 nucleotide sequence: TGTGCCAGCAGAGCCGGGACAGGGGCGGACTATGGCTACACCTTC.

V and J are TRBV11-1 and TRBJ1-1; no firm D call. The germline V gene has CDR1 SGHAT and CDR2 FQDESV (reference sequence). The CDR3 is 12 residues long. V was trimmed by 10 bases and J by 4 bases, leaving 13 bases between them. The CDR3 loop is CAIWQQITEAFF. The CDR3 region has the DNA TGTGCCATCTGGCAACAGATCACTGAAGCTTTCTTT.

The chain couples TRBV4-1 to TRBJ1-3; 12 bases map to TRBD1. V lost 0 bases and J lost 4; bases outside the gene matches: 1. The CDR3 contains 16 residues. Looked up from germline, CDR1 is MGHRA and CDR2 is YSYEKL. In DNA form, the CDR3 reads TGCGCCAGCAGCCAAGAAGGGACAGGGGGCGGAAACACCATATATTTT. It codes for CASSQEGTGGGNTIYF.

The rearrangement joins TRBV15 to TRBJ2-2, with TRBD1 identical over 8 bases. The CDR3 consists of 15 residues. The V gene's germline CDR1 is LNHNV and CDR2 YYDKDF (reference sequence). V shed 3 bases, J shed 4 bases, and the junction held 4 bases outside the gene matches. CDR3 nucleotides: TGTGCCACCAGCAGGGAGACAGGGGCCACCGGGGAGCTGTTTTTT. It yields the protein CATSRETGATGELFF.

This chain links TRBV11-3 with TRBJ2-1; 7 bases are shared with TRBD1. Germline-derived CDR1 and CDR2 are SGHNT and YENEEA. V lost 3 bases, J lost 8 bases, and 1 base stayed unmatched. This CDR3 has 12 residues. The CDR3 DNA reads as TGTGCCAGCAGCTTGGACAGGTATGAGCAGTTCTTC. It is translated as CASSLDRYEQFF.

The chain is built from TRBV5-1 and TRBJ1-2; the D gene is possibly TRBD1 (6 bases). Germline V gene lookup returns CDR1 SGHRS and CDR2 YFSETQ. The V end was cut by 0 bases, the J end by 6 bases, with 18 bases between. CDR3 size: 16 residues. CDR3 region: CASSLAGQAGAHGYTF. For the CDR3, the DNA is TGCGCCAGCAGCTTGGCCGGACAAGCAGGGGCCCATGGCTACACCTTC.

The rearrangement joins TRBV27 to TRBJ2-3; D is perhaps TRBD1 (5 bases). Germline values: CDR1 MNHEY, CDR2 SMNVEV (reference sequence). The CDR3 is 14 residues long. The germline V and J ends were trimmed by 4 bases and 2 bases, with 10 bases remaining between them. This chain's CDR3 is CASSSQDLTDTQYF. In DNA form, the CDR3 reads TGTGCCAGCAGTTCACAGGACCTCACAGATACGCAGTATTTT.

The rearrangement uses TRBV6-6 and TRBJ2-3; the match to TRBD1 covers 7 bases. Germline loops: CDR1 MNHNY, CDR2 SVGAGI (reference sequence). Trimming removed 6 bases from V and 4 bases from J; junction bases left unmatched: 7. The CDR3 covers 14 residues. CDR3 nucleotide sequence: TGTGCCAGCAGCAATGAACAGGGGTCAGATACGCAGTATTTT. Translating gives CASSNEQGSDTQYF.

The J gene is TRBJ1-2, the V gene TRBV28; a possible D gene is TRBD1 (5 bases). Trimming removed 4 bases at V and 0 bases at J, with 12 bases between. Germline CDR1 MDHEN, CDR2 SYDVKM. This CDR3 is 15 amino acids long. The CDR3 is CASSSGGQANYGYTF. CDR3 coding DNA: TGTGCCAGCAGTTCCGGGGGTCAAGCTAACTATGGCTACACCTTC.

This chain links TRBV2 with TRBJ1-2; no clear D gene. CDR3 size: 13 residues. Trimming stripped 11 bases from V and 4 bases from J, with 17 bases between. Germline values: CDR1 SNHLY, CDR2 FYNNEI. The CDR3 region is CASGDWSSYGYTF. Written as DNA, the CDR3 is TGTGCCTCCGGGGATTGGAGTAGCTATGGCTACACCTTC.

The chain combines TRBV19 with TRBJ1-2; D is unresolved. Germline V gene sequence: CDR1 LNHDA, CDR2 SQIVND (reference sequence). This CDR3 is 14 amino acids long. Trimming removed 6 bases from V and 0 bases from J, with 11 bases in between. CDR3 residues: CASRPGLANYGYTF. The CDR3 DNA follows: TGTGCCAGTAGGCCAGGCTTAGCTAACTATGGCTACACCTTC. The variable domain in full, with the rest retrieved from reference TRBV19 and TRBJ1-2, is DGGITQSPKYLFRKEGQNVTLSCEQNLNHDAMYWYRQDPGQGLRLIYYSQIVNDFQKGDIAEGYSVSREKKESFPLTVTSAQKNPTAFYLCASRPGLANYGYTFGSGTRLTVV.

This clone has just one count. The chain recombines TRBV15 with TRBJ2-7; the D gene is possibly TRBD1 (5 bases). V was cut by 0 bases and J by 1 base, with 7 bases left in between. Germline V lookup: CDR1 LNHNV, CDR2 YYDKDF (reference sequence). The CDR3 covers 14 residues. The CDR3 region has the DNA TGTGCCACCAGCAGAGATAGACAGTCCTACGAGCAGTACTTC. This translates into CATSRDRQSYEQYF.

Details on this clone: At the DNA level, this CDR3 is encoded by other sequences in the same sample as well. The J gene is TRBJ1-6, the V gene TRBV28; 9 nucleotides match TRBD1. The J segment lost 5 bases and the V segment lost 4 bases, leaving 3 bases of the junction unmatched. This CDR3 is built from 15 residues. The germline V gene has CDR1 MDHEN and CDR2 SYDVKM. CDR3 in amino acids: CASSSGQGNNSPLHF. CDR3 sequence (DNA): TGTGCCAGCAGTTCTGGACAGGGGAATAATTCACCCCTCCACTTT.

This clone was found once. The chain joins TRBV7-9 to TRBJ2-1; TRBD1 agrees at 8 bases. Germline lookup yields CDR1 SEHNR and CDR2 FQNEAQ (reference sequence). With V trimmed by 3 bases and J by 5 bases, 6 bases remained unmatched. The CDR3 length is 15 residues. CDR3: CASSFGDRGNNEQFF. CDR3 in DNA: TGTGCCAGCAGCTTTGGTGACAGGGGCAACAATGAGCAGTTCTTC.

The chain recombines TRBV2 with TRBJ2-7; 7 positions agree with TRBD1. The CDR3 runs to 13 residues. V shed 6 bases and J 2 bases; nucleotides not matched to a gene: 4. Germline loops: CDR1 SNHLY, CDR2 FYNNEI. CDR3 sequence (DNA): TGTGCCAGCAGGAGACAGGGTGCCTACGAGCAGTACTTC. It yields the protein CASRRQGAYEQYF.

The chain links TRBV15 to TRBJ1-2; 8 nucleotides line up with TRBD1. Germline assignment: CDR1 LNHNV and CDR2 YYDKDF (reference sequence). The CDR3 runs 15 residues. J was trimmed by 7 bases and V by 5 bases; bases with no gene match: 12. CDR3 sequence reads: CATSPNLGQGSGYTF. The CDR3 DNA follows: TGTGCCACCAGCCCAAACCTTGGACAGGGTTCTGGCTACACCTTC. Supplemented by reference TRBV15 and TRBJ1-2, the full variable domain reads DAMVIQNPRYQVTQFGKPVTLSCSQTLNHNVMYWYQQKSSQAPKLLFHYYDKDFNNEADTPDNFQSRRPNTSFCFLDIRSPGLGDTAMYLCATSPNLGQGSGYTFGSGTRLTVV.

This clone was counted only a few times. The J gene is TRBJ1-5, the V gene TRBV27; possible D gene TRBD1, 6 bases. V was clipped by 10 bases and J by 3 bases, with 22 bases between them. Looked up from germline, CDR1 is MNHEY and CDR2 is SMNVEV (reference sequence). The CDR3 extends over 16 amino acids. The CDR3 DNA is TGTGCCACCCTTTTTATTTCACAGGGTCACAATCAGCCCCAGCATTTT. The encoded protein is CATLFISQGHNQPQHF.

V and J are TRBV5-1 and TRBJ2-3; 7 nucleotides match TRBD2. The germline gives CDR1 SGHRS, CDR2 YFSETQ. The length of the CDR3 is 16 residues. V dropped 5 bases and J dropped 0; count of bases not matched to a gene: 9. This chain's CDR3 is CASRVGGLSSTDTQYF. The DNA of the CDR3 is TGCGCCAGCAGGGTTGGGGGACTATCAAGCACAGATACGCAGTATTTT.

The V call is TRBV5-1, the J call TRBJ1-4, with D unresolved. V was pared by 3 bases and J by 0 bases, with 12 bases between. The CDR3 loop spans 16 amino acids. Germline V gene data show CDR1 as SGHRS and CDR2 as YFSETQ. DNA for the CDR3: TGCGCCAGCAGCTCCACACCGCCACCAACTAATGAAAAACTGTTTTTT. Protein: CASSSTPPPTNEKLFF.

The genes are TRBV5-5 and TRBJ2-5; 8 nucleotides match TRBD1. J lost 4 bases, V lost 3 bases, and 5 bases had no gene match. CDR1 and CDR2 from the germline V gene are SGHKS and YYEKEE (reference sequence). CDR3 length equals 14 residues. The CDR3 is CASSSLTGGETQYF. CDR3 coding DNA: TGTGCCAGCAGCTCACTCACAGGGGGAGAGACCCAGTACTTC.

V usage is TRBV28 and J usage is TRBJ1-3; D possibly corresponds to TRBD1 (5 bases). The germline V and J ends were trimmed by 7 bases and 0 bases, with 13 bases remaining between them. CDR1 is MDHEN and CDR2 is SYDVKM in the germline V gene. This CDR3 has 15 residues. CDR3 in amino acids: CASTAYRNSGNTIYF. For the CDR3, the DNA is TGTGCCAGCACCGCCTACAGGAACTCTGGAAACACCATATATTTT.

This clone was seen a few times. The chain employs TRBV28 and TRBJ2-7, with 15 bases matching TRBD2. The CDR3 is made up of 16 amino acids. The junction had 8 bases not matched to a gene; V was cut back by 6 bases and J by 5 bases. Germline CDR1 reads MDHEN; CDR2 reads SYDVKM. The chain's CDR3 is CASRGLAGGLRDEQYF. CDR3 in DNA: TGTGCCAGCAGAGGACTAGCGGGGGGGCTTAGAGACGAGCAGTACTTC.

The DNA of the CDR3 is TGTGCTAGTGGATGGACGACAGGGAGTAACTCTGGAAACACCATATATTTT. Protein product: CASGWTTGSNSGNTIYF. The chain recombines TRBV12-5 with TRBJ1-3; 7 bases are shared with TRBD1. Per the germline V gene, CDR1 is LGHNT and CDR2 is FRNRAP. The CDR3 extends over 17 amino acids. J was trimmed by 0 bases and V by 6 bases; bases with no gene match: 11.

The genes are TRBV3-1 (or the pseudogene TRBV3-2) and TRBJ1-3, with D possibly being TRBD1 (5 bases). The germline V and J ends were trimmed by 4 bases and 4 bases, with 20 bases remaining between them. CDR1 is LGHDT and CDR2 is YNNKEL in the germline V gene (reference sequence). CDR3 length: 17 amino acids. The CDR3, as DNA: TGTGCCAGCAGCCCCGACCAGGCCAGGGTTCAAGGAAACACCATATATTTT. Translation: CASSPDQARVQGNTIYF.

The J gene is TRBJ2-5, the V gene TRBV11-3, with D possibly matching TRBD2 (7 bases). V shed 5 bases and J shed 5 bases, with 15 bases lying between them. The germline CDR1 and CDR2 sequences are SGHNT and YENEEA. The CDR3 totals 14 residues. In DNA form, the CDR3 reads TGTGCCAGCAGCCACCGAGGGGGGGAGGAGACCCAGTACTTC. It codes for CASSHRGGEETQYF.

The V gene is TRBV10-3, the J gene TRBJ2-5; D is perhaps TRBD2 (5 bases). Germline V CDR1 and CDR2: ENHRY, SYGVKD. The CDR3 sequence is 12 residues long. Trimming took 7 bases from V and 5 from J, leaving 11 bases between them. CDR3 sequence: CAIKDLGETQYF. CDR3 bases: TGTGCCATCAAGGACTTAGGGGAGACCCAGTACTTC.